The rows below give T cell receptor beta chains drawn from one sample of a study of blood T cells in healthy people across ages. TCRdb re-called the 5' RACE reads through MiXCR, storing one row per CDR3 protein. This sample carries hundreds of thousands of distinct CDR3 sequences, 44% of them seen once, and the ten largest clones take around 21%. The sample taken for sequencing was blood. All receptors derive from a man aged 60 to 75 in good health. Both conserved end residues are part of each CDR3. D genes are given only for firm matches. Part of the rows lack a size; the others show once, few, many or a class for expanded clones.

>once|TRBJ2-2|-|TRBV29-1
CSVDEGGTGELFF
TGCAGCGTTGATGAGGGGGGAACCGGGGAGCTGTTTTTT
>few|TRBJ2-5|TRBD2|TRBV7-2
CASSHDLAGGHETQYF
TGTGCCAGCAGCCATGACCTAGCGGGGGGGCATGAGACCCAGTACTTC
>once|TRBJ2-3|-|TRBV21-1
CASSLRDVELWPNTQYF
TGTGCCAGCAGCCTGAGAGATGTGGAACTTTGGCCCAATACGCAGTATTTT
>-|TRBJ2-5|-|TRBV12-3/TRBV12-4
CASSSPLGRSPETQYF
TGTGCCAGCAGTTCCCCCCTTGGACGTAGCCCGGAGACCCAGTACTTC
>-|TRBJ2-1|-|TRBV4-3
CASSQDIIGGPSNEQFF
TGCGCCAGCAGCCAAGATATTATCGGGGGGCCAAGCAATGAGCAGTTCTTC
>-|TRBJ2-1|TRBD2|TRBV12-3/TRBV12-4
CASSPGRGAYNEQFF
TGTGCCAGCAGCCCTGGGCGGGGGGCCTACAATGAGCAGTTCTTC
>few|TRBJ2-2|TRBD1|TRBV20-1
CSASPRGSPGELFF
TGCAGTGCTAGCCCCAGGGGGAGTCCCGGGGAGCTGTTTTTT
>few|TRBJ1-2|-|TRBV4-3
CASGGGRNSGYTF
TGCGCCAGCGGCGGGGGGCGGAACTCGGGCTACACCTTC
>-|TRBJ1-1|TRBD1|TRBV20-1
CSAYDRDRGTEAFF
TGCAGTGCTTATGACCGGGACAGGGGCACTGAAGCTTTCTTT
>-|TRBJ1-2|TRBD1|TRBV6-2/TRBV6-3
CASSYSTGPGYTF
TGTGCCAGCAGTTACTCGACAGGGCCTGGCTACACCTTC
>few|TRBJ2-1|-|TRBV4-1
CASSQVTVGEQFF
TGCGCCAGCAGCCAAGTTACGGTCGGTGAGCAGTTCTTC
>-|TRBJ1-2|-|TRBV5-1
CASSLVGEENYGYTF
TGCGCCAGCAGCTTGGTTGGAGAGGAGAACTATGGCTACACCTTC
>once|TRBJ2-3|TRBD2|TRBV7-8
CASSPSTLAGGLGLPVTQYF
TGTGCCAGCAGCCCAAGCACCCTAGCGGGGGGTCTCGGACTCCCCGTTACGCAGTATTTT
>-|TRBJ2-6|TRBD1|TRBV20-1
CSAGPGGSGANVLTF
TGCAGTGCTGGACCAGGGGGCTCTGGGGCCAACGTCCTGACTTTC
>few|TRBJ2-7|-|TRBV20-1
CSARGALATGYEQYF
TGCAGTGCTAGAGGGGCGCTTGCGACAGGCTACGAGCAGTACTTC
>-|TRBJ2-5|-|TRBV4-3
CASSHRHPPTLETQYF
TGCGCCAGCAGCCATCGTCATCCTCCAACCCTAGAGACCCAGTACTTC
>-|TRBJ2-5|-|TRBV7-9
CASSLGRQPYNEQYF
TGTGCCAGCAGCTTAGGTAGGCAACCCTACAATGAGCAGTACTTC
>few|TRBJ2-7|-|TRBV28
CASSLYGYEQYF
TGTGCCAGCAGTTTATACGGCTACGAGCAGTACTTC
>-|TRBJ2-1|TRBD2|TRBV4-3
CTSSQSSGGAYNEQFF
TGCACCAGCAGCCAATCTAGCGGGGGCGCCTACAATGAGCAGTTCTTC
>-|TRBJ2-7|-|TRBV21-1
CASSKQRQGPYEQYF
TGTGCCAGCAGCAAACAAAGACAGGGTCCCTACGAGCAGTACTTC
>-|TRBJ1-6|-|TRBV7-2
CASSLQEGGGSPLHF
TGTGCCAGCAGCCTACAAGAAGGAGGTGGTTCACCCCTCCACTTT
>once|TRBJ1-1|-|TRBV6-5
CASSYYGAQAMNTEAFF
TGTGCCAGCAGTTACTACGGTGCGCAGGCCATGAACACTGAAGCTTTCTTT
>-|TRBJ2-7|TRBD2|TRBV5-1
CASRLAGGSYGDEQYF
TGCGCCAGCAGACTAGCGGGGGGCTCTTATGGGGATGAGCAGTACTTC
>-|TRBJ2-5|-|TRBV7-2
CASTSGAQETQYF
TGTGCCAGCACCTCGGGGGCCCAGGAGACCCAGTACTTC
>-|TRBJ1-1|TRBD1|TRBV19
CASKRSGTGDHEAFF
TGTGCCAGTAAGCGATCCGGGACAGGAGACCATGAAGCTTTCTTT
>-|TRBJ1-2|-|TRBV9
CASSRTSNERTDYGYTF
TGTGCAAGCAGCCGCACCTCTAACGAACGGACGGACTATGGCTACACCTTC
>-|TRBJ2-5|TRBD2|TRBV7-2
CASSFPSGGAGETQYF
TGTGCCAGCAGCTTCCCTAGCGGGGGGGCCGGGGAGACCCAGTACTTC
>many|TRBJ2-5|-|TRBV29-1
CSGVKKPLQETQYF
TGCAGCGGCGTGAAAAAGCCATTACAAGAGACCCAGTACTTC
>-|TRBJ2-3|-|TRBV12-3/TRBV12-4
CASRHKQIGTQYF
TGTGCCAGCAGGCACAAACAGATAGGTACGCAGTATTTT